These 27 T cell receptor beta chains originate from one sample sequenced in a study of blood T cells in healthy people across ages. With a J-beta primer mix and a sample-barcoded 5' primer, a second PCR ran about 7 to 12 cycles. Each CDR3 protein gets one entry after TCRdb re-called the 5' RACE reads with MiXCR. The table records approximately 600,000 distinct CDR3 sequences, under 65% of them present only once. Material for sequencing was blood. The source of these receptors is a man aged 60 to 69 in good health.

This clonotype was found a few times. The chain employs TRBV20-1 and TRBJ2-1, with TRBD2 matching over 7 bases. Per the germline V gene, CDR1 is DFQATT and CDR2 is SNEGSKA (reference sequence). The CDR3 loop spans 13 amino acids. With 8 bases clipped from V and 8 bases from J, the junction kept 12 bases outside the gene matches. CDR3 nucleotide sequence: TGCAGTCAGTCCTCTGGGGGGGGGGATGAGCAGTTCTTC. Amino acids: CSQSSGGGDEQFF.

This clonotype was counted between two and nine times. V gene TRBV12-3 or TRBV12-4 combines with J gene TRBJ2-5; D not certain. Trimming shortened V by 2 bases and J by 0 bases, and 4 bases separated the two germline ends. This CDR3 is built from 13 residues. The CDR3 coding sequence is TGTGCCAGCAGTTTATTCTACCAAGAGACCCAGTACTTC. It translates to CASSLFYQETQYF.

The genes are TRBV20-1 and TRBJ1-1; no definite D call. The CDR3 totals 13 residues. Germline loops: CDR1 DFQATT, CDR2 SNEGSKA (reference sequence). Trimming removed 1 base from V and 4 bases from J, with 10 bases in between. The DNA for the CDR3 is TGCAGTGCTAGAGGCGGTGGAGTCACTGAAGCTTTCTTT. Translation: CSARGGGVTEAFF.

V usage is TRBV6-5 and J usage is TRBJ2-3; D possibly uses TRBD1 or TRBD2 (7 bases each). This CDR3 is built from 18 residues. V gave up 2 bases and J gave up 2 bases, with 20 bases separating them. CDR1 and CDR2 from the germline V gene are MNHEY and SVGAGI. The CDR3 DNA reads as TGTGCCAGCAGTTACCGTACGCCGAGCGGGACAGACACAGATACGCAGTATTTT. Residues: CASSYRTPSGTDTDTQYF.

The chain is built from TRBV11-2 and TRBJ2-2; D unclear. CDR3 length: 15 residues. V was shortened by 4 bases and J by 3 bases, with 12 bases between the two germline ends. Germline V lookup: CDR1 SGHAT, CDR2 FQNNGV. The DNA of the CDR3 is TGTGCCAGCAGCTCGTGGGGTTTGGACACCGGGGAGCTGTTTTTT. The encoded protein is CASSSWGLDTGELFF.

With respect to this clonotype: The junction does not match germline at one end; this may be a read error. V gene TRBV20-1 combines with J gene TRBJ1-5, with 11 bases fitting TRBD1. Looked up from germline, CDR1 is DFQATT and CDR2 is SNEGSKA (reference sequence). This CDR3 region has 18 residues. The CDR3 DNA is TGCAGCGCTAGAGTTTGGGGGCAGGGACAGGGGGTTAATCAGCCCCAGCATTTT. Its protein is CSARVWGQGQGVNQPQHF.

J is TRBJ2-1 and V is TRBV6-5; D may be TRBD2 (5 bases). The CDR3 sequence is 17 residues long. Germline CDR1 is MNHEY and CDR2 is SVGAGI. V was cut by 2 bases and J by 4 bases, with 18 bases left in between. In DNA, the CDR3 is TGTGCCAGCAGTTACGGCTTTCAGCGGAGACGTTACAATGAGCAGTTCTTC. As protein: CASSYGFQRRRYNEQFF.

This rearrangement joins TRBV6-6 to TRBJ2-1; D might be TRBD1 or TRBD2, each matching 7 bases. Looked up from germline, CDR1 is MNHNY and CDR2 is SVGAGI (reference sequence). The CDR3 sequence is 15 residues long. V lost 2 bases and J 3 bases, leaving 11 bases between the germline ends. The CDR3 region is CASSYTRGGYNEQFF. CDR3 DNA: TGTGCCAGCAGTTACACCAGGGGGGGCTACAATGAGCAGTTCTTC.

The chain carries TRBV4-2 and TRBJ1-1, with D perhaps TRBD1 (6 bases). Trimming removed 1 base from V and 8 bases from J, with 11 bases in between. CDR1 and CDR2 from the germline V gene are LGHNA and YNFKEQ. The CDR3 runs 13 residues. This CDR3 reads CASSQVGGPEAFF. The CDR3 DNA follows: TGTGCCAGCAGCCAAGTGGGGGGGCCAGAAGCTTTCTTT.

The chain is built from TRBV2 and TRBJ1-4; 12 nucleotides agree with TRBD1. V was clipped by 3 bases and J by 4 bases; unmatched bases: 9. The CDR3 is made up of 18 amino acids. Germline CDR1 and CDR2: SNHLY and FYNNEI. The CDR3 bases are TGTGCCAGCAGTGACCCGGGACAGGGGGCCACATTTAATGAAAAACTGTTTTTT. Translated: CASSDPGQGATFNEKLFF.

This chain links TRBV20-1 with TRBJ1-1, with D unresolved. CDR1 is DFQATT, CDR2 SNEGSKA, per germline (reference sequence). Trimming removed 1 base at V and 8 bases at J, with 8 bases between. The CDR3 length is 11 residues. CDR3 nucleotides: TGCAGTGCTAGAGCCCTCTCCGAAGCTTTCTTT. This codes for CSARALSEAFF.

This clonotype occurred once. V usage is TRBV5-1 and J usage is TRBJ1-4; D gene uncertain. Deletions cut 4 bases from V and 5 bases from J, with 15 bases between. The CDR3 is made up of 15 amino acids. CDR1 is SGHRS and CDR2 is YFSETQ in the germline V gene. The CDR3 sequence is CASSTVDGGNEKLFF. The CDR3 region has the DNA TGCGCCAGCAGCACGGTCGACGGAGGGAATGAAAAACTGTTTTTT.

This sequence joins TRBV7-2 and TRBJ2-5; D ambiguous. The CDR3 covers 14 residues. Germline V gene data show CDR1 as SGHTA and CDR2 as FQGNSA. Between the trimmed V and J ends, which lost 3 bases and 4 bases, there was a span of 12 bases. The CDR3 region has the DNA TGTGCCAGCAGCTTGAGCGCCGTACGAGAGACCCAGTACTTC. It translates to CASSLSAVRETQYF.

V usage is TRBV6-2 or TRBV6-3 and J usage is TRBJ2-7, with 8 bases lining up with TRBD2. The germline V gene encodes CDR1 MNHEY and CDR2 SVGEGT. V dropped 4 bases and J dropped 4; count of bases not matched to a gene: 12. This CDR3 is 16 amino acids long. The CDR3 reads CASSSPRAGDGYEQYF. The CDR3 region has the DNA TGTGCCAGCAGTTCACCCCGAGCGGGGGACGGTTACGAGCAGTACTTC.

The V gene is TRBV29-1, the J gene TRBJ2-7, with TRBD1 as a possible D gene (6 bases). The J call is doubtful: the DNA matches TRBJ2-5 better. The CDR3 is 13 residues long. Per the germline V gene, CDR1 is SQVTM and CDR2 is ANQGSEA. CDR3 sequence reads: CSVEVTGRETQYF. The DNA of the CDR3 is TGCAGCGTTGAAGTTACAGGGCGGGAGACCCAGTACTTC.

This clonotype has only one observation. The chain links TRBV7-9 to TRBJ2-5, with 12 bases matching TRBD2. The V gene's germline CDR1 is SEHNR and CDR2 FQNEAQ (reference sequence). Germline trimming cut 1 base from V and 0 bases from J; bases unmatched to any gene: 3. CDR3 length: 17 residues. CDR3 DNA: TGTGCCAGCAGCTTAGGGACTAGCGGGGCGAACCAAGAGACCCAGTACTTC. Translated: CASSLGTSGANQETQYF.

In its sample, this clonotype was seen many times. One base away lies a much larger clone, so this may be a sequencing read error. This sequence joins TRBV5-1 and TRBJ2-5; 10 nucleotides align to TRBD2. Germline CDR1 is SGHRS and CDR2 is YFSETQ. V lost 0 bases to trimming and J lost 11 bases; unmatched junction nucleotides: 10. The CDR3 runs to 15 residues. The CDR3 protein is CASSLAAGGVNEQYF. The CDR3 DNA is TGCGCCAGCAGCTTGGCAGCGGGGGGGGTCAATGAGCAGTACTTC. Complete variable domain (other parts from reference TRBV5-1 and TRBJ2-5): KAGVTQTPRYLIKTRGQQVTLSCSPISGHRSVSWYQQTPGQGLQFLFEYFSETQRNKGNFPGRFSGRQFSNSRSEMNVSTLELGDSALYLCASSLAAGGVNEQYFGPGTRLLVL.

The chain has TRBV2 and TRBJ1-4; a possible D gene is TRBD1 (5 bases). Germline CDR1 reads SNHLY; CDR2 reads FYNNEI. V was shortened by 5 bases and J by 8 bases, with 12 bases between the two germline ends. CDR3 length: 13 amino acids. The CDR3 DNA reads as TGTGCCAGCAGTAGGCAGGGTTACGAAAAACTGTTTTTT. It encodes CASSRQGYEKLFF.

The chain has TRBV20-1 and TRBJ2-3; 7 bases are shared with TRBD2. Germline lookup yields CDR1 DFQATT and CDR2 SNEGSKA (reference sequence). After removal of 3 bases from V and 4 bases from J, the junction contained 4 bases not matched to a gene. The CDR3 spans 13 residues. The CDR3 is CSARTSIPDTQYF. The CDR3 nucleotides read TGCAGTGCTAGGACTAGCATCCCAGATACGCAGTATTTT.

V gene TRBV7-2 combines with J gene TRBJ1-1; 9 bases are a match to TRBD1. Trimming took 5 bases from V and 6 from J; bases not matched to a gene: 4. Germline V gene data show CDR1 as SGHTA and CDR2 as FQGNSA. The CDR3 loop spans 13 amino acids. CDR3 loop: CASSTRQGAEAFF. The CDR3 bases are TGTGCCAGCAGCACAAGACAGGGGGCTGAAGCTTTCTTT.

The V and J genes are TRBV29-1 and TRBJ2-1; D tentatively reads TRBD1 or TRBD2 (5 bases each). V shed 5 bases and J shed 5 bases, with 10 bases lying between them. Germline values: CDR1 SQVTM, CDR2 ANQGSEA. The CDR3 loop spans 12 amino acids. The CDR3 region has the DNA TGCAGCGTTCAACGGGGCGACAATGAGCAGTTCTTC. Amino acid sequence: CSVQRGDNEQFF.

The rearrangement joins TRBV6-1 to TRBJ1-4; 11 bases map to TRBD1. From germline, CDR1 is MNHNS and CDR2 SASEGT. The CDR3 is made up of 14 amino acids. Losses at the gene ends were 11 bases for V and 0 bases for J; bases not matched to a gene: 2. The CDR3 loop reads CAGTGGSTNEKLFF. The CDR3 nucleotides read TGTGCCGGGACAGGGGGATCAACTAATGAAAAACTGTTTTTT.

This rearrangement joins TRBV27 to TRBJ1-2, with 9 bases aligning to TRBD1. This CDR3 comprises 13 residues. The V and J ends lost 8 bases and 2 bases, in that order; junction bases with no gene match: 3. The germline gives CDR1 MNHEY, CDR2 SMNVEV (reference sequence). The CDR3 loop reads CASATGGNYGYTF. The CDR3 DNA follows: TGTGCCAGCGCAACAGGGGGCAACTATGGCTACACCTTC.

This chain uses TRBV29-1 with TRBJ2-1; TRBD1 matches 9 bases. V lost 3 bases to trimming and J lost 6 bases; unmatched junction nucleotides: 3. The CDR3 totals 13 residues. CDR1 and CDR2 (germline): SQVTM, ANQGSEA. DNA for the CDR3: TGCAGCGTTGACGAGACAGGGGGCAATGAGCAGTTCTTC. It yields the protein CSVDETGGNEQFF.

This sequence joins TRBV5-6 and TRBJ2-6; no firm D call. Trimming took off 6 bases at V and 0 bases at J, with 16 bases between the two ends. CDR3 length: 17 amino acids. Germline values: CDR1 SGHDT, CDR2 YYEEEE. In DNA form, the CDR3 reads TGTGCCAGCACCGTTGACCGAGGTTTCTCTGGGGCCAACGTCCTGACTTTC. It is translated as CASTVDRGFSGANVLTF.

The rearrangement links TRBV15 to TRBJ2-5; D remains unclear. The CDR3 runs to 14 residues. CDR1 is LNHNV and CDR2 is YYDKDF in the germline V gene (reference sequence). Trimming stripped 0 bases from V and 2 bases from J, with 7 bases between. This chain's CDR3 is CATSREEWQETQYF. In DNA, the CDR3 is TGTGCCACCAGCAGAGAGGAGTGGCAAGAGACCCAGTACTTC.

CDR3 protein: CASSRGRGFQETQYF. The CDR3 nucleotides are TGTGCCAGCAGCCGGGGGCGGGGATTCCAAGAGACCCAGTACTTC. This chain links TRBV3-1 with TRBJ2-5, with D perhaps TRBD1 or TRBD2 (6 bases each). Trimming took 4 bases from V and 1 from J, leaving 13 bases between them. Germline V gene sequence: CDR1 LGHDT, CDR2 YNNKEL (reference sequence). This CDR3 contains 15 residues.